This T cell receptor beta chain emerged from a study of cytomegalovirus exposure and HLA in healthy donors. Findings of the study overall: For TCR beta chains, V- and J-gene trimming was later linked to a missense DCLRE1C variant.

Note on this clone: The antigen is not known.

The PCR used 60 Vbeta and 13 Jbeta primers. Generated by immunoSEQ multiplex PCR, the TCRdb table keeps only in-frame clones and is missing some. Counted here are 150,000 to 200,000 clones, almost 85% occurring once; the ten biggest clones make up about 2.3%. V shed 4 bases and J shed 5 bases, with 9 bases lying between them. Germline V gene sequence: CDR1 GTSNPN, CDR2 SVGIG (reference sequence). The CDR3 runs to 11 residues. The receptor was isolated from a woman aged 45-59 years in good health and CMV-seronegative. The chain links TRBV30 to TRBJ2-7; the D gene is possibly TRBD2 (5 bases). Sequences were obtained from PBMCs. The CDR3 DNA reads TGTGCCTGGATGTCTAGCCACGAGCAGTACTTC. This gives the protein CAWMSSHEQYF.